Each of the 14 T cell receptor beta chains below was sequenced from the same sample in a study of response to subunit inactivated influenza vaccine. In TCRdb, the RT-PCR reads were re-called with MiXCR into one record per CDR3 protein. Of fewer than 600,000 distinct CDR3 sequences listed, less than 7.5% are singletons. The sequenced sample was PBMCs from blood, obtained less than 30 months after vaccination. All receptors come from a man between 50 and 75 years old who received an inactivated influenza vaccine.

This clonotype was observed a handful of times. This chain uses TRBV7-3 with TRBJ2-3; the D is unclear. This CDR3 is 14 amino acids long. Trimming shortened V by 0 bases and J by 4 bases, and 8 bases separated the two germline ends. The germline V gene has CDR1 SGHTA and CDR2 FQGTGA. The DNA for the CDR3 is TGTGCCAGCAGCTTAACGGCCTTTGCAGATACGCAGTATTTT. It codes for CASSLTAFADTQYF.

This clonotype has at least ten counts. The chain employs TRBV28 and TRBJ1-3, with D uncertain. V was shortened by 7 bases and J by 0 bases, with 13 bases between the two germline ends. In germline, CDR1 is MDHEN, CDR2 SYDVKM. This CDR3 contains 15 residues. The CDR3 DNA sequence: TGTGCCAGCACCTCGGGCCTTTTCTCTGGAAACACCATATATTTT. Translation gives CASTSGLFSGNTIYF.

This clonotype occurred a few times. The CDR3 DNA sequence: TGCAGTGCCCCAAGACAGGGTGCCGGGGAGCTGTTTTTT. Translation: CSAPRQGAGELFF. The chain recombines TRBV20-1 with TRBJ2-2; 7 nucleotides align to TRBD1. V lost 6 bases, J lost 6 bases, and 7 bases stayed unmatched. Germline CDR1 is DFQATT and CDR2 is SNEGSKA (reference sequence). The CDR3 sequence is 13 residues long.

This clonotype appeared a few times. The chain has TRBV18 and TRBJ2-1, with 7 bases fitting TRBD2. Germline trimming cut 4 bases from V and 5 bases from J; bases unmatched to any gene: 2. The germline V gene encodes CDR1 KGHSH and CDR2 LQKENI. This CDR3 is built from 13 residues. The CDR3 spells CASSLGTNNEQFF. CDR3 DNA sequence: TGTGCCAGCTCACTAGGGACTAACAATGAGCAGTTCTTC.

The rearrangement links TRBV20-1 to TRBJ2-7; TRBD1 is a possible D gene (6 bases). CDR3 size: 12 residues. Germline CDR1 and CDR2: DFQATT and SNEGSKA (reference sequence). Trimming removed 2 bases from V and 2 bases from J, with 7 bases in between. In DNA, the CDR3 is TGCAGTGCTAGACAGGGGACCTACGAGCAGTACTTC. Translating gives CSARQGTYEQYF.

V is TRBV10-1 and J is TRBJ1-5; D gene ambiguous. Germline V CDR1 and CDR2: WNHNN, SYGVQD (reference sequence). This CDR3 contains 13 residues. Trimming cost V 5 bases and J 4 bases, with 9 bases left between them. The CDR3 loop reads CASSMASNQPQHF. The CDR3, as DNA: TGCGCCAGCAGTATGGCTTCTAATCAGCCCCAGCATTTT.

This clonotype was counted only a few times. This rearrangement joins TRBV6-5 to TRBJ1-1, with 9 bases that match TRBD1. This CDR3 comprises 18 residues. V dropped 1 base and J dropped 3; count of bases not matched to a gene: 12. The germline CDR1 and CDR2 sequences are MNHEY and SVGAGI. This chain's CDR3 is CASSYFPLPGQGDTEAFF. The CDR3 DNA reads TGTGCCAGCAGTTACTTCCCTCTACCGGGACAGGGTGACACTGAAGCTTTCTTT.

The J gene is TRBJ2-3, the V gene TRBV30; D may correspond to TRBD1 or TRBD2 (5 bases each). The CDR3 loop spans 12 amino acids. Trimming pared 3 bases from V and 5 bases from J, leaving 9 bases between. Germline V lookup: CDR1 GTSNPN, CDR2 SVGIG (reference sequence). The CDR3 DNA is TGTGCCTGGAGAGGGGCGGGAGATACGCAGTATTTT. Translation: CAWRGAGDTQYF.

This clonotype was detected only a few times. For the CDR3, the DNA is TGTGCCAGCAGGCCCTACAGGGGGTGGAACACCGGGGAGCTGTTTTTT. Its translation is CASRPYRGWNTGELFF. The rearrangement joins TRBV28 to TRBJ2-2, with 8 positions matching TRBD1. Germline V gene data show CDR1 as MDHEN and CDR2 as SYDVKM. V was pared by 6 bases and J by 1 base, with 7 bases of the junction left unmatched. The CDR3 is made up of 16 amino acids.

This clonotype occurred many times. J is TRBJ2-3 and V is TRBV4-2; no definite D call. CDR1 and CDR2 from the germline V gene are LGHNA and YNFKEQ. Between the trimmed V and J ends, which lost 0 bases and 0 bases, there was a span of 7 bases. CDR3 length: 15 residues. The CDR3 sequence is CASSQEGDSTDTQYF. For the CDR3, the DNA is TGTGCCAGCAGCCAAGAAGGCGACAGCACAGATACGCAGTATTTT.

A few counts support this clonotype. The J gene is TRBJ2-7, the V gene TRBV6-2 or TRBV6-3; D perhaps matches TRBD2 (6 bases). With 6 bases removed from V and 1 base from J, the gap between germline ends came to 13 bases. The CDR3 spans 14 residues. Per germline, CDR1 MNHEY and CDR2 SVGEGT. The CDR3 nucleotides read TGTGCCAGCAGAGGCGGGGTTATATCCTACGAGCAGTACTTC. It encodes CASRGGVISYEQYF.

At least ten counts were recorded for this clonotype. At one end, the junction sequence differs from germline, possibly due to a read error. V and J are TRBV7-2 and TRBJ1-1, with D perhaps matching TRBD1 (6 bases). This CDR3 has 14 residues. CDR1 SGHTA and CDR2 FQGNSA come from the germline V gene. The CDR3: CASSLARGNTEAFF. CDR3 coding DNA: TGTGCCAGCAGCCTAGCCAGGGGGAACACTGAAGCTTTCTTT. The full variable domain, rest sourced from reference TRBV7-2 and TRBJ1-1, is GAGVSQSPSNKVTEKGKDVELRCDPISGHTALYWYRQSLGQGLEFLIYFQGNSAPDKSGLPSDRFSAERTGGSVSTLTIQRTQQEDSAVYLCASSLARGNTEAFFGQGTRLTVV.

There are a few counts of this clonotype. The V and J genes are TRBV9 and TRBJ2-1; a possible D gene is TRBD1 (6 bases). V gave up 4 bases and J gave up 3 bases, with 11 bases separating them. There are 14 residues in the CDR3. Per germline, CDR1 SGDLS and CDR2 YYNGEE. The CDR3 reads CASSPGVIYNEQFF. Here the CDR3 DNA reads TGTGCCAGCAGCCCAGGGGTCATCTACAATGAGCAGTTCTTC.

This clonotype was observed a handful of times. The CDR3 is CASGIGQPTNYGYTF. CDR3 coding DNA: TGTGCCAGCGGGATAGGACAGCCTACTAACTATGGCTACACCTTC. This chain uses TRBV7-8 with TRBJ1-2; TRBD1 is a possible D gene (6 bases). V was pared by 8 bases and J by 0 bases, with 16 bases between. CDR1 is SGHVS, CDR2 FQNEAQ, per germline. The CDR3 spans 15 residues.